The 17 T cell receptor beta chains listed next were all sequenced from one sample in a study of CD8 T cells in Susac syndrome. RNA totalling about 0.45 to 1 ug underwent reverse transcription with random hexamers. TCRdb re-called the immunoSEQ multiplex PCR reads with MiXCR, one entry per CDR3 protein. The data contain around 150,000 distinct CDR3 sequences, just over 90% of them seen just once; the ten biggest clones take up 0.13%. The sample consisted of CD4+ T cells from PBMCs. These receptor sequences come from a human donor in good health.

V gene TRBV9 combines with J gene TRBJ1-2; TRBD1 agrees at 8 bases. The junction had 12 bases not matched to a gene; V was cut back by 0 bases and J by 8 bases. CDR3 length equals 16 residues. Germline values: CDR1 SGDLS, CDR2 YYNGEE. CDR3 loop: CASSVASGQAPSGYTF. As DNA, the CDR3 is TGTGCCAGCAGCGTAGCGTCGGGACAGGCCCCATCGGGCTACACCTTC.

The chain combines TRBV9 with TRBJ2-7; TRBD1 agrees at 7 bases. J lost 2 bases, V lost 3 bases, and 5 bases had no gene match. The CDR3 runs to 14 residues. The germline gives CDR1 SGDLS, CDR2 YYNGEE. In DNA form, the CDR3 reads TGTGCCAGCAGCGAAGGGCAGGGGGCCTACGAGCAGTACTTC. Translated: CASSEGQGAYEQYF.

This chain joins TRBV2 and TRBJ1-1; unclear D gene. Germline V gene data show CDR1 as SNHLY and CDR2 as FYNNEI. The CDR3 contains 13 residues. Trimming pared 6 bases from V and 1 base from J, leaving 9 bases between. The CDR3 nucleotides are TGTGCCAGCAGGTTGGAGGGGAACACTGAAGCTTTCTTT. Protein: CASRLEGNTEAFF.

This sequence joins TRBV7-8 and TRBJ1-2, with 8 bases identical to TRBD1. The ends lost 5 bases at V and 5 bases at J; junction bases unmatched: 7. CDR1 is SGHVS and CDR2 is FQNEAQ in the germline V gene. The CDR3 runs to 14 residues. CDR3 DNA sequence: TGTGCCAGCAGCCTGACAGGGGCCCTATATGGCTACACCTTC. Its protein is CASSLTGALYGYTF.

The rearrangement joins TRBV6-1 to TRBJ2-5, with a weak D call TRBD2 (6 bases). Germline CDR1 MNHNS, CDR2 SASEGT. V lost 7 bases to trimming and J lost 2 bases, with 20 bases between them. The CDR3 totals 16 residues. The CDR3 region is CASKSPRDGGQETQYF. Written as DNA, the CDR3 is TGTGCCAGCAAATCCCCCCGGGACGGAGGGCAAGAGACCCAGTACTTC.

This clonotype has only one observation. This rearrangement joins TRBV7-9 to TRBJ2-7, with unresolved D. CDR1 is SEHNR and CDR2 is FQNEAQ in the germline V gene (reference sequence). The CDR3 has 13 amino acids. V was trimmed by 2 bases and J by 2 bases, leaving 7 bases between them. The CDR3 spells CASSLPGPYEQYF. CDR3 nucleotide sequence: TGTGCCAGCAGCTTACCCGGACCCTACGAGCAGTACTTC.

The V call is TRBV27, the J call TRBJ1-1; TRBD1 agrees at 11 bases. Germline CDR1 reads MNHEY; CDR2 reads SMNVEV (reference sequence). The CDR3 consists of 18 residues. With 0 bases clipped from V and 6 bases from J, the junction kept 12 bases outside the gene matches. CDR3 nucleotides: TGTGCCAGCAGTTTATCTTTGATTCGGACAGGGGGCGCACCTGAAGCTTTCTTT. Encoded protein: CASSLSLIRTGGAPEAFF.

J is TRBJ2-7 and V is TRBV4-1, with 14 bases that match TRBD2. The V and J ends lost 4 bases and 2 bases, in that order; junction bases with no gene match: 4. The CDR3 extends over 16 amino acids. Per the germline V gene, CDR1 is MGHRA and CDR2 is YSYEKL. The CDR3 here is CASSRTSGGTPYEQYF. The DNA for the CDR3 is TGCGCCAGCAGCCGGACTAGCGGGGGGACTCCCTACGAGCAGTACTTC.

This clonotype was counted a single time. The chain uses TRBV20-1 and TRBJ2-5, with a weak D call TRBD1 (6 bases). The length of the CDR3 is 14 residues. V dropped 0 bases and J dropped 4 bases, with 12 bases sitting between them. Germline values: CDR1 DFQATT, CDR2 SNEGSKA (reference sequence). The DNA for the CDR3 is TGCAGTGCTAGAGATCCACAGGGTAGAGAGACCCAGTACTTC. Its protein product is CSARDPQGRETQYF.

J is TRBJ1-3 and V is TRBV27; D ambiguous. Germline loops: CDR1 MNHEY, CDR2 SMNVEV (reference sequence). The CDR3 totals 15 residues. The V gene lost 6 bases and the J gene lost 0 bases, with 12 bases spanning the gap. CDR3 coding DNA: TGTGCCAGCAGCCCAACCCAGTTCTCTGGAAACACCATATATTTT. Amino acid sequence: CASSPTQFSGNTIYF.

J is TRBJ1-2 and V is TRBV24-1, with D unresolved. Germline CDR1 KGHDR, CDR2 SFDVKD. This CDR3 spans 11 amino acids. V was cut by 0 bases and J by 7 bases, with 2 bases left in between. The CDR3 sequence is CATSDLTGYTF. Here the CDR3 DNA reads TGTGCCACCAGTGATTTGACTGGCTACACCTTC.

The chain employs TRBV29-1 and TRBJ2-7; 7 bases line up with TRBD2. The junction had 19 bases not matched to a gene; V was cut back by 8 bases and J by 3 bases. The CDR3 totals 16 residues. Germline CDR1 and CDR2: SQVTM and ANQGSEA. In DNA form, the CDR3 reads TGCAGCATAAAAGGCGGATCTAGCGGTCCTTTCTACGAGCAGTACTTC. Translating gives CSIKGGSSGPFYEQYF.

The rearrangement links TRBV24-1 to TRBJ2-7; D might be TRBD1 (6 bases). With 3 bases removed from V and 7 bases from J, the gap between germline ends came to 15 bases. This CDR3 has 14 residues. Germline V CDR1 and CDR2: KGHDR, SFDVKD. The CDR3 DNA follows: TGTGCCACCAGTGATCTCCCAACAGGGAGTGAGCAGTACTTC. Its protein product is CATSDLPTGSEQYF.

The rearrangement uses TRBV28 and TRBJ2-5; D remains unclear. The ends were cut back, 2 bases at V and 5 bases at J, with 9 bases in the middle. CDR1 and CDR2 (germline): MDHEN, SYDVKM. The CDR3 length is 13 residues. CDR3 DNA sequence: TGTGCCAGCAGTTTACCAGCGATGGAGACCCAGTACTTC. It is translated as CASSLPAMETQYF.

The chain is built from TRBV6-2 or TRBV6-3 and TRBJ1-6; D perhaps matches TRBD1 (5 bases). This CDR3 is 13 amino acids long. Germline CDR1 is MNHEY and CDR2 is SVGEGT. Trimming left V 8 bases short and J 11 bases short, with 16 bases between. Here the CDR3 DNA reads TGTGCCAGCTTGCCTTACCGGGGGACACCCCTCCACTTT. As protein: CASLPYRGTPLHF.

This rearrangement joins TRBV6-2 or TRBV6-3 to TRBJ1-2, with a possible D match to TRBD1 (5 bases). The CDR3 is 14 amino acids. CDR1 MNHEY and CDR2 SVGEGT come from the germline V gene. Trimming pared 7 bases from V and 5 bases from J, leaving 17 bases between. CDR3 amino acids: CASNPWGDPYGYTF. CDR3 sequence (DNA): TGTGCCAGCAACCCCTGGGGGGATCCTTATGGCTACACCTTC.

The chain uses TRBV20-1 and TRBJ2-3; TRBD2 matches 7 bases. Germline CDR1 is DFQATT and CDR2 is SNEGSKA (reference sequence). This CDR3 has 14 amino acids. V dropped 4 bases and J dropped 5; count of bases not matched to a gene: 9. Written as DNA, the CDR3 is TGCAGTGCTAAAGAAAGCGGGGTGATAGATACGCAGTATTTT. Its protein is CSAKESGVIDTQYF.